This TCR beta chain emerged from a study of shared clonotypes between healthy human individuals. Only one count was recorded for this clone. The CDR3 covers 14 residues. Trimming shortened V by 6 bases and J by 7 bases, and 19 bases separated the two germline ends. CDR1 MNHNS and CDR2 SASEGT come from the germline V gene. Only in-frame clones appear in the TCRdb table, and some are missing; sequencing was by immunoSEQ multiplex PCR. This sample has fewer than 3 million clones, with roughly 90% found just once. This chain connects TRBV6-1 to TRBJ2-7; a possible D gene is TRBD1 (6 bases). The sequence was obtained from a man aged 18 to 30 in good health. Some clones in this sample may be carry-over from other donors' samples. The source material was naive CD4+ T cells from PBMCs. The subset: CD45RA+ positively selected. The CDR3 is CASSPRQGLQEQYF. The DNA of the CDR3 is TGTGCCAGCAGCCCTCGGCAGGGGCTACAAGAGCAGTACTTC.